This record concerns one TCR beta chain sequence. The entry originates in a study of technical replicates of blood from a few donors. TCRdb keeps only in-frame clones here, not all; method: immunoSEQ multiplex PCR. The sample records tens of thousands of clones, 80% to 95% being singletons. The J segment lost 1 base and the V segment lost 6 bases, leaving 5 bases of the junction unmatched. The CDR3 extends over 16 amino acids. CDR1 is ENHRY and CDR2 is SYGVKD in the germline V gene. This chain joins TRBV10-3 and TRBJ2-7, with TRBD2 identical over 14 bases. The sequence derives from a human donor in good health. Sequencing was done on a sample of T cells isolated from PBMCs. The CDR3: CAISTGTSGSSYEQYF. DNA of the CDR3: TGTGCCATCAGCACCGGGACTAGCGGGAGTTCCTACGAGCAGTACTTC.